This is a list of T cell receptor beta chains from one sample in a study of cytomegalovirus exposure and HLA in healthy donors. Sequencing used immunoSEQ multiplex PCR; TCRdb keeps in-frame clones, though not all of them. The sample records some 190,000 clones, about four fifths being singletons. Sequencing input: PBMCs. These receptors were taken from a man in his forties in good health and CMV-seronegative. Each CDR3 is given with its conserved first and last residue. A D gene is named only where the DNA matches it firmly. The size entry is marked missing in some rows and otherwise reads once, few, many or a size class.

j_gene: TRBJ2-7; abundance: -; v_gene: TRBV27; d_gene: TRBD2; CDR3aa: CASRLSLAGNYEQYF; CDR3nt: TGTGCCAGCAGACTCTCCCTAGCGGGGAACTACGAGCAGTACTTC
j_gene: TRBJ1-5; abundance: -; v_gene: TRBV27; d_gene: -; CDR3aa: CASIPGGGQPQHF; CDR3nt: TGTGCCAGCATCCCGGGGGGGGGTCAGCCCCAGCATTTT
j_gene: TRBJ1-2; abundance: -; v_gene: TRBV4-3; d_gene: TRBD1; CDR3aa: CASSQDVLGTDYGYTF; CDR3nt: TGCGCCAGCAGCCAAGATGTCCTCGGGACAGACTATGGCTACACCTTC
j_gene: TRBJ1-2; abundance: -; v_gene: TRBV28; d_gene: -; CDR3aa: CASSLGGAEVYGYTF; CDR3nt: TGTGCCAGCAGTTTAGGAGGGGCCGAAGTCTATGGCTACACCTTC
j_gene: TRBJ1-2; abundance: -; v_gene: TRBV11-2; d_gene: -; CDR3aa: CASSLMQGNYGYTF; CDR3nt: TGTGCCAGCAGCTTAATGCAGGGAAACTATGGCTACACCTTC
j_gene: TRBJ2-7; abundance: -; v_gene: TRBV4-1; d_gene: TRBD2; CDR3aa: CASSQPVAGGSYEQYF; CDR3nt: TGCGCCAGCAGCCAACCGGTAGCGGGGGGCTCCTACGAGCAGTACTTC
j_gene: TRBJ2-3; abundance: -; v_gene: TRBV10-3; d_gene: TRBD2; CDR3aa: CAISSGTSGGSTQYF; CDR3nt: TGTGCCATCAGTTCAGGGACTAGCGGGGGGAGCACGCAGTATTTT
j_gene: TRBJ2-5; abundance: few; v_gene: TRBV28; d_gene: -; CDR3aa: CASSFAGRETQYF; CDR3nt: TGTGCCAGCAGTTTCGCAGGCAGGGAGACCCAGTACTTC
j_gene: TRBJ1-1; abundance: -; v_gene: TRBV28; d_gene: TRBD1; CDR3aa: CASSPGTGGNTEAFF; CDR3nt: TGTGCCAGCAGTCCAGGGACAGGGGGAAACACTGAAGCTTTCTTT
j_gene: TRBJ2-3; abundance: -; v_gene: TRBV7-9; d_gene: TRBD2; CDR3aa: CSITSRASGGSTDTQYF; CDR3nt: TGTTCCATCACTTCCAGGGCTAGCGGGGGGTCCACAGATACGCAGTATTTT
j_gene: TRBJ1-3; abundance: -; v_gene: TRBV9; d_gene: TRBD1; CDR3aa: CASSAGPTGFGNTIYF; CDR3nt: TGTGCCAGCAGCGCCGGCCCGACAGGGTTTGGCAACACCATATATTTT
j_gene: TRBJ1-2; abundance: -; v_gene: TRBV7-8; d_gene: -; CDR3aa: CASSLSPLANYGYTF; CDR3nt: TGTGCCAGCAGCTTATCCCCCCTCGCTAACTATGGCTACACCTTC
j_gene: TRBJ1-2; abundance: -; v_gene: TRBV6-1; d_gene: TRBD1; CDR3aa: CASSEIMGRQGHGYTF; CDR3nt: TGTGCCAGCAGTGAAATTATGGGGAGACAGGGGCATGGCTACACCTTC
j_gene: TRBJ2-7; abundance: once; v_gene: TRBV6-5; d_gene: TRBD1; CDR3aa: CASSSSPGQDEQYF; CDR3nt: TGTGCCAGCAGTTCTTCACCCGGACAGGACGAGCAGTACTTC
j_gene: TRBJ2-1; abundance: -; v_gene: TRBV7-3; d_gene: TRBD2; CDR3aa: CASSLTGRTSGSQAEQFF; CDR3nt: TGTGCCAGCAGCTTAACAGGCAGGACTAGCGGGAGTCAGGCTGAGCAGTTCTTC
j_gene: TRBJ2-7; abundance: -; v_gene: TRBV5-1; d_gene: -; CDR3aa: CASSPPSDYEQYF; CDR3nt: TGCGCCAGCAGCCCCCCGTCAGACTACGAGCAGTACTTC
j_gene: TRBJ2-7; abundance: -; v_gene: TRBV7-9; d_gene: -; CDR3aa: CASSPEVSYEQYF; CDR3nt: TGTGCCAGCAGCCCCGAGGTTTCCTACGAGCAGTACTTC
j_gene: TRBJ2-3; abundance: -; v_gene: TRBV9; d_gene: TRBD2; CDR3aa: CASSVTAGGFTDTQYF; CDR3nt: TGTGCCAGCAGCGTAACTGCGGGAGGCTTCACAGATACGCAGTATTTT
j_gene: TRBJ2-3; abundance: -; v_gene: TRBV7-9; d_gene: TRBD2; CDR3aa: CASSSSSGAADTQYF; CDR3nt: TGTGCCAGCAGCTCCTCTAGCGGGGCGGCAGATACGCAGTATTTT
j_gene: TRBJ2-2; abundance: -; v_gene: TRBV6-4; d_gene: TRBD1; CDR3aa: CASSVETGDTGELFF; CDR3nt: TGTGCCAGCAGTGTCGAGACAGGGGACACCGGGGAGCTGTTTTTT
j_gene: TRBJ2-2; abundance: -; v_gene: TRBV21-1; d_gene: -; CDR3aa: CASSRRPAGGPITGELFF; CDR3nt: TGTGCCAGCAGCAGAAGACCAGCGGGAGGGCCGATCACCGGGGAGCTGTTTTTT
j_gene: TRBJ2-2; abundance: -; v_gene: TRBV4-1; d_gene: TRBD1; CDR3aa: CASRNTGGAGTGELFF; CDR3nt: TGCGCCAGCAGGAACACAGGGGGCGCGGGGACCGGGGAGCTGTTTTTT
j_gene: TRBJ2-5; abundance: -; v_gene: TRBV7-3; d_gene: TRBD2; CDR3aa: CASSPLGGGAQTQYF; CDR3nt: TGTGCCAGCAGCCCGCTGGGCGGGGGGGCGCAGACCCAGTACTTC
j_gene: TRBJ1-2; abundance: once; v_gene: TRBV30; d_gene: -; CDR3aa: CAGERGNGYTF; CDR3nt: TGTGCTGGAGAACGGGGAAATGGCTACACCTTC
j_gene: TRBJ2-3; abundance: -; v_gene: TRBV28; d_gene: TRBD2; CDR3aa: CASSSWTSGKHTDTQYF; CDR3nt: TGTGCCAGCAGTTCCTGGACTAGCGGGAAGCACACAGATACGCAGTATTTT
j_gene: TRBJ1-4; abundance: -; v_gene: TRBV18; d_gene: -; CDR3aa: CASSPQGTNEKLFF; CDR3nt: TGTGCCAGCTCACCACAGGGGACTAATGAAAAACTGTTTTTT
j_gene: TRBJ2-7; abundance: once; v_gene: TRBV27; d_gene: TRBD2; CDR3aa: CASRLLAGPREQYF; CDR3nt: TGTGCCAGCAGGTTACTAGCGGGACCCCGCGAGCAGTACTTC
j_gene: TRBJ2-5; abundance: -; v_gene: TRBV9; d_gene: TRBD2; CDR3aa: CASSVGNGGGQETQYF; CDR3nt: TGTGCCAGCAGCGTAGGGAATGGGGGGGGGCAAGAGACCCAGTACTTC
j_gene: TRBJ1-1; abundance: few; v_gene: TRBV7-6; d_gene: -; CDR3aa: CASSLGQNTEAFF; CDR3nt: TGTGCCAGCAGCTTAGGACAGAACACTGAAGCTTTCTTT